This TCR beta chain came from a study of cytotoxic CD8 clonotypes in ibrutinib-treated CLL. Study overall: Sequencing produced an average of about 280,000 productive templates and approximately 100,000 productive rearrangements per sample.

The table came from immunoSEQ multiplex PCR; TCRdb's copy has only in-frame clones and leaves some out. The top ten clones hold 6.5% to 8% of a sample with around 300,000 clones, roughly 79% of them seen once. In regard to this clone: Its matching antigen is unknown.

Extraction of 1.5 to 2.5 micrograms of genomic DNA from cryopreserved PBMCs supplied material for TCR beta libraries. Whole-study findings and limits: Among the clonotypes, public ones were uncommon and contracted or held stable on treatment. Rising at ibrutinib response, clonality subsequently fell back toward baseline at progression.

The material sequenced was PBMCs, taken before ibrutinib treatment. This sequence originates from a human donor with chronic lymphocytic leukemia.

In DNA, the CDR3 is TGTGCCAGCAGCTTGCCACCGGTATCCGGGGAGCTGTTTTTT. It yields the protein CASSLPPVSGELFF. The V call is TRBV5-6, the J call TRBJ2-2; unclear D gene. Germline-derived CDR1 and CDR2 are SGHDT and YYEEEE. The ends were cut back, 1 base at V and 6 bases at J, with 10 bases in the middle. The CDR3 has 14 residues. The entire variable domain, with the rest obtained from reference TRBV5-6 and TRBJ2-2, is as follows: DAGVTQSPTHLIKTRGQQVTLRCSPKSGHDTVSWYQQALGQGPQFIFQYYEEEERQRGNFPDRFSGHQFPNYSSELNVNALLLGDSALYLCASSLPPVSGELFFGEGSRLTVL.